A single sample is the source of the 24 T cell receptor beta chains below, sequenced in a study of blood T cell repertoires in COVID-19. Profiled with immunoSEQ multiplex PCR; TCRdb holds only in-frame clones, not every one. The table has 60,000 or so clones, about 85% seen once. Sequencing was carried out using peripheral blood. The receptors were sampled from a human donor with acute or convalescent COVID-19. The donor label of this sample is uncertain.

V and J are TRBV4-1 and TRBJ2-5; tentatively, D is TRBD2 (6 bases). V lost 4 bases to trimming and J lost 4 bases, with 13 bases between them. CDR1 is MGHRA and CDR2 is YSYEKL in the germline V gene. The CDR3 has 14 residues. The DNA of the CDR3 is TGCGCCAGCAGCCTTGCGGGGTCGGGAGAGACCCAGTACTTC. Translating it yields CASSLAGSGETQYF.

There are a few counts of this clone. The V gene is TRBV3-1 (or the pseudogene TRBV3-2), the J gene TRBJ1-6; no definite D call. Germline CDR1 and CDR2: LGHDT and YNNKEL (reference sequence). The CDR3 runs 16 residues. V lost 3 bases, J lost 0 bases, and 9 bases lay in between. This CDR3 is CASSQGLSSYNSPLHF. The CDR3 region has the DNA TGTGCCAGCAGCCAGGGCCTAAGCTCCTATAATTCACCCCTCCACTTT.

The chain combines TRBV5-5 with TRBJ1-5; no clear D gene. There are 14 residues in the CDR3. CDR1 SGHKS and CDR2 YYEKEE come from the germline V gene (reference sequence). Trimming removed 2 bases at V and 7 bases at J, with 13 bases between. The CDR3 sequence is CASSLWENGQPQHF. The CDR3 nucleotides read TGTGCCAGCAGCTTATGGGAGAACGGCCAGCCCCAGCATTTT.

The chain couples TRBV12-3 or TRBV12-4 to TRBJ2-3; D is undetermined. The CDR3 is made up of 12 amino acids. With 3 bases removed from V and 5 bases from J, the gap between germline ends came to 6 bases. The CDR3 DNA sequence: TGTGCCAGCAGTTTTGTAGAAGATACGCAGTATTTT. This gives the protein CASSFVEDTQYF.

V and J are TRBV25-1 and TRBJ2-2, with 8 bases lining up with TRBD1. The CDR3 runs to 15 residues. In germline, CDR1 is MGHDK, CDR2 SYGVNS. V shed 4 bases and J 5 bases; nucleotides not matched to a gene: 6. The CDR3 DNA is TGTGCCAGCAGTGCCCAGGGGGCACGGACCGGGGAGCTGTTTTTT. Its protein product is CASSAQGARTGELFF. The complete variable domain, with remaining parts taken from reference TRBV25-1 and TRBJ2-2, reads EADIYQTPRYLVIGTGKKITLECSQTMGHDKMYWYQQDPGMELHLIHYSYGVNSTEKGDLSSESTVSRIRTEHFPLTLESARPSHTSQYLCASSAQGARTGELFFGEGSRLTVL.

V usage is TRBV9 and J usage is TRBJ1-3, with D unclear. CDR3 length: 17 amino acids. Germline V CDR1 and CDR2: SGDLS, YYNGEE. V was clipped by 0 bases and J by 4 bases, with 17 bases between them. The CDR3 DNA sequence: TGTGCCAGCAGCGTAGCATCAGCAACAACGGGAGGAAACACCATATATTTT. Protein: CASSVASATTGGNTIYF.

The rearrangement links TRBV29-1 to TRBJ2-3; possible D gene TRBD2, 7 bases. Trimming took 7 bases from V and 2 from J, leaving 16 bases between them. This CDR3 has 14 amino acids. Germline V CDR1 and CDR2: SQVTM, ANQGSEA. CDR3 sequence (DNA): TGCAGCGGGTCTCTCGCGGGGGCCACAGATACGCAGTATTTT. Translated, it gives CSGSLAGATDTQYF.

The chain combines TRBV5-1 with TRBJ1-5, with a tentative D call TRBD1 (6 bases). CDR3 size: 14 residues. The V end was cut by 0 bases, the J end by 5 bases, with 9 bases between. CDR1 and CDR2 from the germline V gene are SGHRS and YFSETQ. Here the CDR3 reads CASSLAAGDQPQHF. CDR3 DNA sequence: TGCGCCAGCAGCTTGGCCGCAGGGGATCAGCCCCAGCATTTT.

This clone is a singleton in its sample. V is TRBV12-3 or TRBV12-4 and J is TRBJ2-5; 8 bases are a match to TRBD1. V shed 6 bases, J shed 6 bases, and the junction held 6 bases outside the gene matches. This CDR3 comprises 13 residues. The CDR3 region has the DNA TGTGCCAGCAGCCTGCCAGGGGGCCAGACCCAGTACTTC. This gives the protein CASSLPGGQTQYF.

The chain combines TRBV28 with TRBJ1-1, with D perhaps TRBD1 (5 bases). This CDR3 is 13 amino acids long. Per germline, CDR1 MDHEN and CDR2 SYDVKM. The ends were cut back, 10 bases at V and 4 bases at J, with 16 bases in the middle. CDR3 DNA: TGTGCCACCCTCCCGGGGGGGTTCACTGAAGCTTTCTTT. It is translated as CATLPGGFTEAFF.

This clone was recorded once. The chain employs TRBV6-5 and TRBJ1-4; 7 bases are a match to TRBD1. The CDR3 spans 15 residues. Germline V gene sequence: CDR1 MNHEY, CDR2 SVGAGI. J gave up 5 bases and V 6 bases, and 9 bases lay outside the gene matches. CDR3 in amino acids: CASSGPEQGNEKLFF. The CDR3 region has the DNA TGTGCCAGCAGCGGACCAGAACAGGGGAATGAAAAACTGTTTTTT.

The chain uses TRBV7-9 and TRBJ1-2; D remains unclear. Germline lookup yields CDR1 SEHNR and CDR2 FQNEAQ (reference sequence). The CDR3 is made up of 12 amino acids. V was shortened by 5 bases and J by 4 bases, with 8 bases between the two germline ends. CDR3 in DNA: TGTGCCAGCAGCAGCGGGCTCTATGGCTACACCTTC. This gives the protein CASSSGLYGYTF. Full variable domain (remainder filled in from reference TRBV7-9 and TRBJ1-2): DTGVSQNPRHKITKRGQNVTFRCDPISEHNRLYWYRQTLGQGPEFLTYFQNEAQLEKSRLLSDRFSAERPKGSFSTLEIQRTEQGDSAMYLCASSSGLYGYTFGSGTRLTVV.

The V gene is TRBV25-1, the J gene TRBJ2-1; 10 bases map to TRBD2. Looked up from germline, CDR1 is MGHDK and CDR2 is SYGVNS. The CDR3 extends over 17 amino acids. The V and J ends lost 7 bases and 0 bases, in that order; junction bases with no gene match: 9. Written as DNA, the CDR3 is TGTGCCAGCACCCATCCGAGCGGGAGGGCCTCCTACAATGAGCAGTTCTTC. This gives the protein CASTHPSGRASYNEQFF.

The genes are TRBV10-1 and TRBJ2-3; 8 bases match TRBD1. Germline trimming cut 7 bases from V and 2 bases from J; bases unmatched to any gene: 5. The CDR3 runs 14 residues. Germline values: CDR1 WNHNN, CDR2 SYGVQD (reference sequence). In DNA, the CDR3 is TGCGCCAGCAATCGGGACAGGTCCACAGATACGCAGTATTTT. Its translation: CASNRDRSTDTQYF.

The chain couples TRBV7-8 to TRBJ1-6; D ambiguous. Germline V CDR1 and CDR2: SGHVS, FQNEAQ. V lost 5 bases to trimming and J lost 6 bases, with 14 bases between them. This CDR3 is 15 amino acids long. The CDR3 coding sequence is TGTGCCAGCAGCGGAGATGAGGGAATTAATTCACCCCTCCACTTT. It specifies CASSGDEGINSPLHF. Full variable domain (rest looked up from reference TRBV7-8 and TRBJ1-6): GAGVSQSPRYKVAKRGQDVALRCDPISGHVSLFWYQQALGQGPEFLTYFQNEAQLDKSGLPSDRFFAERPEGSVSTLKIQRTQQEDSAVYLCASSGDEGINSPLHFGNGTRLTVT.

The rearrangement links TRBV3-1 (or the pseudogene TRBV3-2) to TRBJ2-3; possible D gene TRBD2, 6 bases. V was cut by 4 bases and J by 0 bases, with 14 bases left in between. Germline CDR1 reads LGHDT; CDR2 reads YNNKEL (reference sequence). The CDR3 runs 16 residues. The CDR3 region is CASSPLRAGSTDTQYF. CDR3 bases: TGTGCCAGCAGCCCCCTTAGGGCGGGGAGCACAGATACGCAGTATTTT.

A single count supports this clone. The chain combines TRBV7-8 with TRBJ2-1; D is unresolved. The CDR3 is 16 amino acids. Trimming cost V 1 base and J 3 bases, with 13 bases left between them. CDR1 and CDR2 from the germline V gene are SGHVS and FQNEAQ. CDR3 amino acids: CASSLGRLTLYNEQFF. CDR3 nucleotides: TGTGCCAGCAGCTTAGGGCGGCTTACTCTCTACAATGAGCAGTTCTTC.

V gene TRBV19 combines with J gene TRBJ2-1; D perhaps matches TRBD1 (6 bases). CDR3 length: 15 residues. V was shortened by 4 bases and J by 6 bases, with 16 bases between the two germline ends. Germline CDR1 LNHDA, CDR2 SQIVND (reference sequence). The CDR3 region is CASSNRELTANEQFF. The CDR3 coding sequence is TGTGCCAGTAGTAACAGGGAATTGACAGCCAATGAGCAGTTCTTC.

This chain uses TRBV19 with TRBJ2-7; D is possibly TRBD1 (6 bases). CDR1 is LNHDA and CDR2 is SQIVND in the germline V gene (reference sequence). The CDR3 contains 14 residues. The V gene lost 3 bases and the J gene lost 6 bases, with 15 bases spanning the gap. The CDR3, as DNA: TGTGCCAGTAGTATCTCGACAGGTACTGGCGAGCAGTACTTC. Amino acids: CASSISTGTGEQYF.

This clone was counted a few times. This chain connects TRBV7-8 to TRBJ1-6, with D perhaps matching TRBD1 (5 bases). Deletions cut 5 bases from V and 9 bases from J, with 17 bases between. The CDR3 is 15 residues long. Per the germline V gene, CDR1 is SGHVS and CDR2 is FQNEAQ. The CDR3 region is CASSLDAGRSSPLHF. The CDR3 DNA is TGTGCCAGCAGCCTCGATGCAGGGAGGTCTTCACCCCTCCACTTT.

This chain links TRBV27 with TRBJ1-6; no clear D gene. Trimming left V 3 bases short and J 13 bases short, with 10 bases between. The CDR3 totals 12 residues. Germline-derived CDR1 and CDR2 are MNHEY and SMNVEV (reference sequence). CDR3 sequence (DNA): TGTGCCAGCAGTTTCCGAGGAGAGCCCCTCCACTTT. Amino acids: CASSFRGEPLHF.

The chain has TRBV27 and TRBJ2-2; TRBD1 matches 7 bases. This CDR3 has 13 amino acids. Germline assignment: CDR1 MNHEY and CDR2 SMNVEV (reference sequence). The V segment lost 4 bases and the J segment 7 bases; nucleotides outside the gene matches: 3. The CDR3 nucleotides read TGTGCCAGCAGTTCAGCAGGGGGCGGGGAGCTGTTTTTT. This translates into CASSSAGGGELFF.

This clone was counted a few times. The gene calls are TRBV30 and TRBJ2-3; 7 bases align to TRBD2. With V trimmed by 5 bases and J by 5 bases, 10 bases remained unmatched. Germline V gene sequence: CDR1 GTSNPN, CDR2 SVGIG (reference sequence). The CDR3 sequence is 14 residues long. As DNA, the CDR3 is TGTGCCTGGGGAAATGGGGGGGAGGGAGATACGCAGTATTTT. Protein sequence: CAWGNGGEGDTQYF.

V is TRBV19 and J is TRBJ1-2, with D perhaps matching TRBD1 (5 bases). The CDR3 is 13 amino acids. The V gene's germline CDR1 is LNHDA and CDR2 SQIVND (reference sequence). V shed 2 bases and J shed 3 bases, with 7 bases lying between them. The chain's CDR3 is CASSIQQDYGYTF. In DNA form, the CDR3 reads TGTGCCAGTAGTATACAACAGGACTATGGCTACACCTTC.